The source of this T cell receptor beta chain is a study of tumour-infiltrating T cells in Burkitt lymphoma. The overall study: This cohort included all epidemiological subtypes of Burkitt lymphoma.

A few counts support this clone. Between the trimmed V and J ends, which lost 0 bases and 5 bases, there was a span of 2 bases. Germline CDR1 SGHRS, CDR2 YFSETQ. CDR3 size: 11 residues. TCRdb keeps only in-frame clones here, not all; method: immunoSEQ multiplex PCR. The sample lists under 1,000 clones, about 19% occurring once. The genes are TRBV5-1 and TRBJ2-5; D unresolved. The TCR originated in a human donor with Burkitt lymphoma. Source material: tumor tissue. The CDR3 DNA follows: TGCGCCAGCAGCTTGGATGAGACCCAGTACTTC. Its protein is CASSLDETQYF.